A selection of T cell receptor beta chains follows, all from one sample in a study of shared clonotypes between healthy human individuals. Data came from immunoSEQ multiplex PCR; TCRdb stores just in-frame clones and leaves some out. This sample has about 680,000 clones, with about 80% found just once. Sequencing used memory CD4+ T cells sorted from blood. Receptor source: a woman aged 30 to 39 in good health. Both conserved end residues are part of each CDR3. A D gene is named only where the DNA matches it firmly.

J gene	V gene	D gene	CDR3 DNA	CDR3 protein
TRBJ2-1	TRBV5-1	TRBD2	TGCGCCAGCAGCCCGACCGGGACTAGCGGGATATATGAGCAGTTCTTC	CASSPTGTSGIYEQFF
TRBJ1-5	TRBV6-5	-	TGTGCCAGCAGGGACAGCAAGCTGGGTCAGCCCCAGCATTTT	CASRDSKLGQPQHF
TRBJ2-1	TRBV28	TRBD2	TGTGCCAGCGGGACCTGGGAGGGCTTCTTCAATGAGCAGTTCTTC	CASGTWEGFFNEQFF
TRBJ2-7	TRBV27	TRBD1	TGTGCCAGCAGTTCCCAGGGACAGGGAAACTACGAGCAGTACTTC	CASSSQGQGNYEQYF
TRBJ2-3	TRBV6-5	TRBD2	TGTGCCAGCAGTTACTCCGGGACTAGCGACTATACGCAGTATTTT	CASSYSGTSDYTQYF
TRBJ1-2	TRBV2	-	TGTGCCAGCAGTGAAATCATTGGCTACACCTTC	CASSEIIGYTF
TRBJ2-5	TRBV5-1	-	TGCGCCAGCAGCTTGACAGGGACGGAAGAGACCCAGTACTTC	CASSLTGTEETQYF
TRBJ2-3	TRBV16	-	TGTGCCAGCAGCCAATCTGTTCTGGGCACATCGCAGTATTTT	CASSQSVLGTSQYF
TRBJ1-1	TRBV7-9	TRBD1	TGTGCCAGCAGCCATGGGGACAGGGTTGGACGAGCTTTCTTT	CASSHGDRVGRAFF
TRBJ1-1	TRBV2	-	TGTGCCAGCAGTGAACTCGGTGAAGCTTTCTTT	CASSELGEAFF
TRBJ2-7	TRBV5-1	TRBD2	TGCGCCAGCAAACCCGCGACTAGCGGGAGGGGTGAGCAGTACTTC	CASKPATSGRGEQYF
TRBJ2-7	TRBV6-1	TRBD2	TGTGCCAGCAGTGGGGAAGCGGGAGGACGCTACGAGCAGTACTTC	CASSGEAGGRYEQYF
TRBJ2-5	TRBV28	-	TGTGCCAGCAGGTCCCCGGGGGATGGGGAGACCCAGTACTTC	CASRSPGDGETQYF
TRBJ1-1	TRBV27	TRBD1	TGTGCCAGCAGTCCTACAGGGGTCACTGAAGCTTTCTTT	CASSPTGVTEAFF
TRBJ1-1	TRBV28	-	TGTGCCAGCAGACTCAGGGGTATGAACACTGAAGCTTTCTTT	CASRLRGMNTEAFF